One sample yielded the 10 T cell receptor beta chains listed below, sequenced in a study of T-cell memory formation after mild COVID-19 (dated by TCRdb to the early 2020s). Library method: 5' RACE. The instrument was an Illumina NovaSeq 6000. TCRdb itself trimmed the public reads at Q25 with fastp, ran MiXCR and retained productive beta chains. Records with the same CDR3 protein are collapsed into one entry carrying the most frequent genes and DNA. For this sample the table gives about 58,000 distinct CDR3 sequences, of which about a quarter were detected only once. The ten largest clones capture 35% to 45% of the sample. Material: PBMCs or a T cell subset sorted from them (not recorded which). These receptors came from a young man who had mild COVID-19 (a few samples of this study predate the infection). The sample titles of this study are shuffled in the database, so cell type and time point are left out; the donor was told from shared clones.

The gene calls are TRBV20-1 and TRBJ2-3; D is ambiguous. CDR3 length: 15 amino acids. CDR1 and CDR2 from the germline V gene are DFQATT and SNEGSKA (reference sequence). Trimming stripped 0 bases from V and 0 bases from J, with 10 bases between. CDR3 coding DNA: TGCAGTGCTAGAGATGTATGGGGAAGCACAGATACGCAGTATTTT. Protein product: CSARDVWGSTDTQYF.

V gene TRBV20-1 combines with J gene TRBJ1-1; D possibly corresponds to TRBD1 (6 bases). Germline V CDR1 and CDR2: DFQATT, SNEGSKA (reference sequence). This CDR3 spans 14 amino acids. The V end was cut by 0 bases, the J end by 4 bases, with 12 bases between. The CDR3 coding sequence is TGCAGTGCTAGAGATCCGGACAGAATCACTGAAGCTTTCTTT. It is translated as CSARDPDRITEAFF.

A few counts support this clonotype. This sequence joins TRBV9 and TRBJ2-7, with TRBD2 matching 13 bases. This CDR3 spans 14 amino acids. CDR1 and CDR2 from the germline V gene are SGDLS and YYNGEE. The V and J ends lost 3 bases and 6 bases, in that order; junction bases with no gene match: 3. CDR3 protein: CASSAGLAGFEQYF. In nucleotides, the CDR3 is TGTGCCAGCAGCGCGGGACTAGCGGGGTTCGAGCAGTACTTC.

The V gene is TRBV4-3, the J gene TRBJ2-1; 9 nucleotides agree with TRBD1. The CDR3 spans 14 residues. The V segment lost 0 bases and the J segment 9 bases; nucleotides outside the gene matches: 3. CDR1 and CDR2 from the germline V gene are LGHNA and YSLEER. CDR3 protein: CASSQDTGGAEQFF. The CDR3 bases are TGCGCCAGCAGCCAAGATACAGGGGGCGCTGAGCAGTTCTTC.

The rearrangement links TRBV4-3 to TRBJ2-3; 9 bases fit TRBD2. This CDR3 spans 15 amino acids. Germline V CDR1 and CDR2: LGHNA, YSLEER. V was pared by 3 bases and J by 1 base, with 2 bases of the junction left unmatched. For the CDR3, the DNA is TGCGCCAGCAGCCAGATAGCGGGGGGCACAGATACGCAGTATTTT. This translates into CASSQIAGGTDTQYF.

In this sample, this clonotype turned up a few times. V usage is TRBV4-1 and J usage is TRBJ1-4; possibly TRBD1 for D (5 bases). This CDR3 has 15 residues. The germline V gene encodes CDR1 MGHRA and CDR2 YSYEKL. Trimming stripped 9 bases from V and 8 bases from J, with 22 bases between. The CDR3 region is CASASVGRGEEKLFF. The CDR3 nucleotides read TGCGCCAGTGCTTCGGTAGGGAGGGGAGAGGAAAAACTGTTTTTT.

The chain uses TRBV6-5 and TRBJ2-7; D unresolved. Germline CDR1 is MNHEY and CDR2 is SVGAGI. The CDR3 extends over 13 amino acids. V was trimmed by 5 bases and J by 6 bases, leaving 14 bases between them. The CDR3, as DNA: TGTGCCAGCAGTCCGCGGATTGAAGCCGAGCAGTACGTC. This translates into CASSPRIEAEQYV.

This clonotype has only a few counts. The rearrangement uses TRBV11-2 and TRBJ2-7, with 8 positions matching TRBD2. The CDR3 has 15 residues. The V gene's germline CDR1 is SGHAT and CDR2 FQNNGV. Trimming at V came to 0 bases and at J to 3 bases, leaving 4 bases not matched to a gene. DNA for the CDR3: TGTGCCAGCAGCTTAGAGCGGGGGGCCTACTACGAGCAGTACGTC. Its translation: CASSLERGAYYEQYV.

V and J are TRBV7-2 and TRBJ1-1; 9 bases line up with TRBD1. The CDR3 contains 14 residues. After removal of 6 bases from V and 4 bases from J, the junction contained 6 bases not matched to a gene. CDR1 is SGHTA, CDR2 FQGNSA, per germline. The CDR3 region is CASREGTGFTEAFF. Here the CDR3 DNA reads TGTGCCAGCAGAGAAGGGACAGGGTTCACTGAAGCTTTCTTT. The full variable domain, completed using reference TRBV7-2 and TRBJ1-1, is GAGVSQSPSNKVTEKGKDVELRCDPISGHTALYWYRQSLGQGLEFLIYFQGNSAPDKSGLPSDRFSAERTGGSVSTLTIQRTQQEDSAVYLCASREGTGFTEAFFGQGTRLTVV.

The chain is built from TRBV6-1 and TRBJ1-5; D ambiguous. The length of the CDR3 is 16 residues. Per germline, CDR1 MNHNS and CDR2 SASEGT. V lost 0 bases to trimming and J lost 0 bases, with 9 bases between them. The CDR3 sequence is CASSEAGRYSNQPQHF. The DNA for the CDR3 is TGTGCCAGCAGTGAAGCGGGCCGGTATAGCAATCAGCCCCAGCATTTT.